This TCR beta chain was sequenced for a study of brain T cells in children with intractable seizures. Study-wide findings and caveats: Only CDR3 sequence similarity suggested viral specificity, without known HCMV serostatus. Pre- and post-surgery blood differed in depth, so pre-surgery absences may be undersampling.

The count of this clone is one. What it binds is unknown. Only in-frame clones appear in the TCRdb table, and some are missing; sequencing was by immunoSEQ multiplex PCR. The table lists around 38,000 clones, around 90% of them singletons. The CDR3 loop spans 16 amino acids. The V gene end was trimmed by 4 bases and the J gene end by 7 bases; junction bases not matched to a gene: 9. Germline CDR1 SGHNT, CDR2 YYREEE (reference sequence). Pre-surgery treatment included at least one anti-epileptic drug. Sequences were derived from peripheral blood, sampled at surgery. The origin of this receptor is a girl under 10 years old with tuberous sclerosis and intractable seizures. The chain joins TRBV5-4 to TRBJ2-1; TRBD1 matches at 12 bases. The CDR3: CASSTPRDRGPNEQFF. In nucleotides, the CDR3 is TGTGCCAGCAGCACACCCCGGGACAGGGGGCCTAATGAGCAGTTCTTC.